This TCR beta chain was obtained from a study of cytomegalovirus exposure and HLA in healthy donors. The CDR3 totals 13 residues. Looked up from germline, CDR1 is SNHLY and CDR2 is FYNNEI. V was pared by 4 bases and J by 0 bases, with 6 bases between. It was with 60 Vbeta and 13 Jbeta primers that the PCR ran. Only in-frame clones appear in the TCRdb table, and some are missing; sequencing was by immunoSEQ multiplex PCR. Its table lists 150,000 to 200,000 clones. What was sequenced was PBMCs. The rearrangement uses TRBV2 and TRBJ2-5, with TRBD2 as a possible D gene (5 bases). This clonotype was sampled from a man aged 25-45 years in good health and CMV-seronegative. The CDR3 coding sequence is TGTGCCAGCAGTGGGGAGAACCAAGAGACCCAGTACTTC. Translating gives CASSGENQETQYF.